This T cell receptor (beta chain) was recovered during a study of regulatory T cells in long-lasting Graves disease (dated by TCRdb to the early 2020s). Looking at the study overall: In the newly diagnosed Graves' disease group, patients had been taking antithyroid drugs for less than 3 months. The study was conducted in China and was registered as a clinical trial. A total of 33 samples underwent TCR sequencing: approximately 13 from persistent and about 20 from newly diagnosed Graves' disease patients. Patients with persistent Graves' disease were compared with patients with newly diagnosed Graves' disease using TCR sequencing and RNA sequencing of peripheral blood.

This clonotype was detected many times. It lacks a known antigen. No much larger clone is present one base from it, and per-base qualities are unavailable. General study outcomes and caveats: A larger number of public clonotypes was shared among persistent patients (approximately 2,600) than among newly diagnosed patients (approximately 930). As a limitation, the authors acknowledged that the small sample size may reduce accuracy. Only peripheral blood was studied, because thyroid tissue, the primary lesion, was inaccessible. Sequencing and analysis were restricted to the TCR beta chain. Lower TCR Shannon entropy and fewer highly expanded clones were observed in persistent Graves' disease patients than in newly diagnosed patients, which suggested clonal expansion.

Taken with the paper, the label for time point translates to: newly diagnosed GD, antithyroid drugs for less than 3 months. For both TCR sequencing and RNA sequencing, RNA was extracted from PBMCs using TRIzol. The diagnosis of Graves' disease was made according to American Thyroid Association guidelines. Patients were recruited from an endocrinology department in Xi'an, China. Each patient gave roughly 10 milliliters of peripheral blood, collected in an EDTA anticoagulant tube. Ficoll Paque Plus density gradient separation was used to isolate PBMCs, and no further T cell sorting was done. An Agilent 2100 Bioanalyzer and agarose gel were used to check RNA quality, while a NanoDrop 2000 measured RNA concentration. Library prep was done by multiplex PCR. Instrument on record: Illumina HiSeq 4000. To build TCR beta libraries, CDR3 regions were amplified by Arm-PCR using iRepertoire HTBI primers. Before sequencing, the PCR products underwent gel purification. As for the authors' bioinformatics: Gene usage analysis of CDR3 amino acid clonotypes used the approximately 62 TRBV and 14 TRBJ segments found across samples. Filtered high-quality paired reads were merged into contigs using COPE and FqMerger. BLAST was used to align contigs to the IMGT TRBV, TRBD and TRBJ reference genes, and CDR3 was defined following IMGT. Clonotypes above 0.1% frequency were classified as highly expanded clones. Shannon entropy served as the measure of repertoire diversity, while the Gini coefficient captured V-J evenness. Clonotypes shared by more than one individual were considered public. TCRdb itself trimmed the public reads at Q25 with fastp, ran MiXCR and retained productive beta chains. A single entry per CDR3 protein holds the most common genes and DNA from its merged rows. The V and J calls shown here were made by TCRdb, not taken from the authors' results. The sample table records 500,000 or so distinct CDR3 sequences; roughly 15% of these occur just once. The leading ten clones occupy 12% of the sample.

The same specimen was also included in a second study, on T cells in Graves' hyperthyroidism and ophthalmopathy. Looking at the second paper: Graves' hyperthyroidism was defined as stable when no progression to ophthalmopathy occurred over 18 months of follow-up. The hyperthyroidism patients were between 18 and 65 years old and newly diagnosed, with a disease duration of less than 2 months. The study excluded patients with uncontrolled infections, other autoimmune diseases, pregnancy or lactation. Diagnoses relied on clinical symptoms, serum thyroxine and TRAb, thyroid ultrasound and orbital computed tomography. The first round of RT-PCR for the TCR CDR3 was performed with the HTBI primer set and the Qiagen OneStep RT-PCR kit. Blood samples also contained most of the expanded thyroid clonotypes (frequency above 0.001), which suggests that blood repertoires may reflect thyroid immune responses. Ophthalmopathy was separated from stable hyperthyroidism by a 13 V-J signature model, with over 85% sensitivity and just over 81% specificity obtained in cross-validation and 80%/75% obtained in testing. In validation, the model predicted progression to ophthalmopathy with 55% to 71% sensitivity and 72% to 85% specificity, a median of about 6 months before onset. To identify TCR V-J signatures that set the groups apart, the researchers used a discovery cohort of 100 patients, made up of 40 to 45 with Graves' ophthalmopathy and some 60 with stable Graves' hyperthyroidism. An independent validation cohort of around 20 hyperthyroidism patients and roughly 16 patients who later progressed to ophthalmopathy tested prospective prediction of ophthalmopathy. The 75 to 100 discovery patients were divided at random into training and test sets in a 7:3 ratio. The study also compared thyroid tissue and blood T-cell repertoires from roughly six Graves' hyperthyroidism patients. Following sampling, methimazole starting at 30 mg daily was given to hyperthyroidism patients, and high-dose intravenous methylprednisolone was given to ophthalmopathy patients. A second multiplex PCR round built the libraries, followed by size selection and purification. Paired-end sequencing of the libraries was performed with 100 bp reads on an Illumina HiSeq2000. SOAPnuke was used to process the raw data, with reads discarded if the reads contained adapters or uncalled bases, had a mean Phred below 15, or lacked an exact constant-primer or identifier match. COPE v1.2.5 was used to merge the high-quality paired reads, and each unique nucleotide sequence was defined as a clonotype. MiTCR v1.1 was used to align clonotypes to the IMGT TRBV, TRBD and TRBJ reference segments. Analysis was restricted to V-J combinations with a frequency above 0.0001, which covered approximately 99% of repertoires. The TCS score was defined as F50 (clonal expansion) divided by E x V (chaos), with BLOSUM62-based TCRdist calculated between CDR3 peptides within each V-J. Welch's t-statistics and random forest reduced 500 to 650 V-J features to around 14, which were used in a naive Bayes classifier (R e1071). No statistical method was used to fix the sample size in advance, and group allocation was not hidden from the investigators. The paper describes TCR Vbeta CDR3 sequencing of about 140 peripheral blood samples, made up of 43 ophthalmopathy patients, 70 to 75 hyperthyroidism patients and 17 progressor patients.

This specimen consisted of peripheral blood mononuclear cells (PBMCs), obtained at new diagnosis, from a patient treated with antithyroid drugs. This TCR was sampled from a man aged 40-55 years with Graves disease. Donor details come from another sample of the same person, matched by shared clones.

The CDR3 amino acid sequence is: CATFFSTLGEQYF. The DNA sequence follows: TGTGCCACCTTCTTTTCAACCTTGGGGGAGCAGTACTTC. The chain is made from TRBV28 and TRBJ2-7, with no D gene named confidently. The CDR3 starts with the cysteine, ends with the phenylalanine, and has 13 residues. This entry keeps only the CDR3 DNA: 39 bases, framed from base 1. V drops 10 bases and J drops 7 bases, leaving 20 bases in between. The germline V gene supplies CDR1 MDHEN and CDR2 SYDVKM.